This T cell receptor beta chain was sequenced in a study of T cells in localized non-small cell lung cancer. This clone was counted between two and nine times. What it recognizes is unknown. The length of the CDR3 is 11 residues. V lost 5 bases and J 7 bases, leaving 8 bases between the germline ends. Researchers cut adjacent lung at least 2 cm from the tumor margin, and it showed no atypia. Findings and limits, study-wide: Greater T cell density in blood accompanied longer overall survival.

TCRdb's copy holds only in-frame clones and misses some; the assay was immunoSEQ multiplex PCR. The repertoire holds about 1,200 clones, with more than 25% as singletons. This specimen consisted of normal lung tissue next to the tumor, obtained before any cancer treatment. The TCR originated in a female donor older than 55 with stage II lung adenocarcinoma. The chain uses TRBV6-7 and TRBJ1-1; D gene ambiguous. Being an ORF, TRBV6-7 has a function that is uncertain. CDR3 amino acids: CASSVQLEAFF. CDR3 bases: TGTGCCAGCAGTGTTCAGCTTGAAGCTTTCTTT.